This T cell receptor beta chain was identified in a study of blood T cell repertoires in COVID-19. Whole-study context: Donors in the United States, Italy and Spain gave samples during acute or convalescent COVID-19. From T cells, B-cell-depleted T cells, or PBMCs came the material, which was cDNA or gDNA.

Per the study methods: Cell counts per sample came from amplifying reference gene primers. Some clones are missing from TCRdb's copy, which holds only in-frame ones; the method was immunoSEQ multiplex PCR. V, J and clone size reflect that table, while D and trimming were determined from the DNA. This sample has some 120,000 clones, with about two thirds found just once. The CDR3 has 16 residues. Per the germline V gene, CDR1 is SGHTS and CDR2 is YDEGEE. Germline trimming cut 4 bases from V and 5 bases from J; bases unmatched to any gene: 5. The V call is TRBV5-8, the J call TRBJ2-2; TRBD2 aligns across 13 bases. Sequencing was performed on peripheral blood. The TCR was taken from a human donor with acute or convalescent COVID-19. The donor label of this sample is uncertain. The CDR3 here is CASSRTSGGATGELFF. The CDR3 coding sequence is TGTGCCAGCAGCCGAACTAGCGGGGGGGCAACCGGGGAGCTGTTTTTT.